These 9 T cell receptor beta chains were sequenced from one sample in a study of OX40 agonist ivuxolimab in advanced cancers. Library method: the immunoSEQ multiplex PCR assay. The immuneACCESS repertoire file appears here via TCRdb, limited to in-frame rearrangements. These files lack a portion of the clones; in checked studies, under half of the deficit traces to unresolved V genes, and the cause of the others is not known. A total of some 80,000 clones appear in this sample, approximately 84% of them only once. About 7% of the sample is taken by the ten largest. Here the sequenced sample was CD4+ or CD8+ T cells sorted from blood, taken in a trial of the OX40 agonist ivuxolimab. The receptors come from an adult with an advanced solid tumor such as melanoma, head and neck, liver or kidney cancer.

Written as DNA, the CDR3 is TGTGCCTGGAGTGTACCGGGACAGGGGGCCGGAGAGCAGTACTTC. It translates to CAWSVPGQGAGEQYF. The rearrangement links TRBV30 to TRBJ2-7; TRBD1 matches at 12 bases. Per germline, CDR1 GTSNPN and CDR2 SVGIG (reference sequence). V gave up 0 bases and J gave up 7 bases; unmatched junction bases: 7. This CDR3 has 15 amino acids.

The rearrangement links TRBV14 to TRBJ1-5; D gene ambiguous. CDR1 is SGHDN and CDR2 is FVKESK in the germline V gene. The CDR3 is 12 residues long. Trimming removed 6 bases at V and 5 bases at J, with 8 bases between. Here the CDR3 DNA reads TGTGCCAGCAGTCTCAGAGATCAGCCCCAGCATTTT. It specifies CASSLRDQPQHF.

For the CDR3, the DNA is TGTGCCAGCAGTGAACGGTCAGGTGAGCCCCAGCATTTT. Protein product: CASSERSGEPQHF. The chain is built from TRBV6-1 and TRBJ1-5; no clear D gene. The ends were cut back, 2 bases at V and 8 bases at J, with 10 bases in the middle. This CDR3 is built from 13 residues. In germline, CDR1 is MNHNS, CDR2 SASEGT.

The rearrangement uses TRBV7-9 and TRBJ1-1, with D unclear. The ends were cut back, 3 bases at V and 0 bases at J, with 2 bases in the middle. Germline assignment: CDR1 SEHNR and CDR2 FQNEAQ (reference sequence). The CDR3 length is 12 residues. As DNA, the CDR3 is TGTGCCAGCAGCTTGTTGAACACTGAAGCTTTCTTT. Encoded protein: CASSLLNTEAFF.

For the CDR3, the DNA is TGTGCCAGCTCACCTTCATACTCTGGAAACACCATATATTTT. Translating gives CASSPSYSGNTIYF. This chain connects TRBV18 to TRBJ1-3; no definite D call. The germline V and J ends were trimmed by 3 bases and 0 bases, with 6 bases remaining between them. CDR3 length: 14 amino acids. Germline assignment: CDR1 KGHSH and CDR2 LQKENI.

The CDR3 sequence: CASSSYPGTYGYTF. As DNA, the CDR3 is TGCGCCAGCAGCTCTTACCCGGGAACCTATGGCTACACCTTC. The V gene is TRBV5-1, the J gene TRBJ1-2; D is unclear. Germline V gives CDR1 SGHRS, CDR2 YFSETQ. This CDR3 has 14 amino acids. Deletions cut 3 bases from V and 4 bases from J, with 13 bases between.

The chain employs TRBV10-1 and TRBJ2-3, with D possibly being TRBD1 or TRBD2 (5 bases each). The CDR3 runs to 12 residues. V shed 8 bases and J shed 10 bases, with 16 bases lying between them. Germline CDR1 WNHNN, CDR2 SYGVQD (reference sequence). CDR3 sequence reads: CASSTAPGAQYF. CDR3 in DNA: TGCGCCAGCTCGACAGCCCCCGGGGCGCAGTATTTT.

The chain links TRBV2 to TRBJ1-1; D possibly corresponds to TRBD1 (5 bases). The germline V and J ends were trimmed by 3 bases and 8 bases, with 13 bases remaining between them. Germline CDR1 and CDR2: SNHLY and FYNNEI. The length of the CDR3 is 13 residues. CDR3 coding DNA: TGTGCCAGCAGTGATCAGGGTATTAACGAAGCTTTCTTT. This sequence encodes CASSDQGINEAFF.

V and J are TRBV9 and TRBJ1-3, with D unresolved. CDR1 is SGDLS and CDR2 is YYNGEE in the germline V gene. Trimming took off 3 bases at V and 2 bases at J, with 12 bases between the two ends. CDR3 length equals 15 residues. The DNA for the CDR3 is TGTGCCAGCAGCGCTGGTGTGACCCCTGGAAACACCATATATTTT. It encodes CASSAGVTPGNTIYF.